This is a list of T cell receptor beta chains from one sample in a study of control samples from healthy donors and cancer patients. Sequencing was performed with immunoSEQ multiplex PCR; in TCRdb, only in-frame clones are kept and a portion is missing. There are some 98,000 clones in the sample; 70% to 85% occur only once, and 38% lies in the top ten. The sequencing input was PBMCs. Every receptor here comes from a man between 65 and 85 years old with lung cancer. Both conserved end residues are part of each CDR3. Fields, in order: clone size, D gene, J gene, V gene, CDR3 DNA, CDR3 protein. A D gene is named only where the DNA matches it firmly. The size of a clone is reported for some rows only, either as once, few or many, or as a class for expanded clones.

clone size: NA; D gene: NA; J gene: TRBJ2-3; V gene: TRBV19; CDR3 DNA: TGTGCCAGTACCCGGGAGACGAGCACAGATACGCAGTATTTT; CDR3 protein: CASTRETSTDTQYF
clone size: NA; D gene: NA; J gene: TRBJ2-1; V gene: TRBV27; CDR3 DNA: TGTGCCAGTCGGGAGTACAATGAGCAGTTCTTC; CDR3 protein: CASREYNEQFF
clone size: few; D gene: TRBD1; J gene: TRBJ1-1; V gene: TRBV7-2; CDR3 DNA: TGTGCCAGCAGCTCAAGACGGCCGGGACAGGGGGGATACACTGAAGCTTTCTTT; CDR3 protein: CASSSRRPGQGGYTEAFF
clone size: NA; D gene: NA; J gene: TRBJ1-4; V gene: TRBV3-1/TRBV3-2; CDR3 DNA: TGTGCCAGCAGCCAAGCGGGGACTGGGGAACTGTTTTTT; CDR3 protein: CASSQAGTGELFF
clone size: NA; D gene: NA; J gene: TRBJ2-5; V gene: TRBV5-1; CDR3 DNA: TGCGCCAGCAGCGCAGACGGCCATTTAGGGGAGACCCAGTACTTC; CDR3 protein: CASSADGHLGETQYF
clone size: once; D gene: NA; J gene: TRBJ1-6; V gene: TRBV14; CDR3 DNA: TGTGCCAGCGTATATTGGAGGGGGGGTAATTCACCCCTCCACTTT; CDR3 protein: CASVYWRGGNSPLHF
clone size: once; D gene: TRBD2; J gene: TRBJ2-3; V gene: TRBV10-2; CDR3 DNA: TGCGCCAGCAGCGGGAGGGCGGTTGACACAGATACGCAGTATTTT; CDR3 protein: CASSGRAVDTDTQYF
clone size: NA; D gene: NA; J gene: TRBJ1-1; V gene: TRBV11-1; CDR3 DNA: TGTGCCAGCAGCTTAGTTGGGGCGGCGGGCACTGAAGCTTTCTTT; CDR3 protein: CASSLVGAAGTEAFF
clone size: NA; D gene: NA; J gene: TRBJ2-1; V gene: TRBV11-2; CDR3 DNA: TGTGCCAGCAGCCCCGAAACTGGGGGGGCATACAATGAGCAGTTCTTC; CDR3 protein: CASSPETGGAYNEQFF
clone size: NA; D gene: NA; J gene: TRBJ2-1; V gene: TRBV12-3/TRBV12-4; CDR3 DNA: TGTGCCAGCAGTTTATGGGGCAATGAGCAGTTCTTC; CDR3 protein: CASSLWGNEQFF
clone size: NA; D gene: NA; J gene: TRBJ1-4; V gene: TRBV11-1; CDR3 DNA: TGTGCCGGCAATCGGGACAACGATGAAAAACTGTTTTTT; CDR3 protein: CAGNRDNDEKLFF
clone size: NA; D gene: TRBD1; J gene: TRBJ2-3; V gene: TRBV6-6; CDR3 DNA: TGTGCCAGCAGTCGAGGGACAGGGTTAGATACGCAGTATTTT; CDR3 protein: CASSRGTGLDTQYF
clone size: NA; D gene: NA; J gene: TRBJ1-5; V gene: TRBV21-1; CDR3 DNA: TGTGCCAGCAGCCCGAGGACAGTTAGCAATCAGCCCCAGCATTTT; CDR3 protein: CASSPRTVSNQPQHF
clone size: few; D gene: NA; J gene: TRBJ1-4; V gene: TRBV3-1/TRBV3-2; CDR3 DNA: TGTGCCAGCACCCCGCGGAGGGGGAGGGCTAATGAAAAACTGTTTTTT; CDR3 protein: CASTPRRGRANEKLFF
clone size: NA; D gene: TRBD1; J gene: TRBJ1-3; V gene: TRBV24-1; CDR3 DNA: TGTGCCACCAGTGATGGGGGACAGGGGAAGGAAGACACCATATATTTT; CDR3 protein: CATSDGGQGKEDTIYF
clone size: NA; D gene: NA; J gene: TRBJ1-2; V gene: TRBV6-2/TRBV6-3; CDR3 DNA: TGTGCCAGCAGTTACCTGGCGGGAGGTTCGAACTATGGCTACACCTTC; CDR3 protein: CASSYLAGGSNYGYTF
clone size: NA; D gene: NA; J gene: TRBJ2-1; V gene: TRBV7-2; CDR3 DNA: TGTGCCAGCAGCTTTCAGGGGGGTCGGCAAGGGACTCGAGACCATGAGCAGTTCTTC; CDR3 protein: CASSFQGGRQGTRDHEQFF
clone size: NA; D gene: NA; J gene: TRBJ1-3; V gene: TRBV5-1; CDR3 DNA: TGCGCCAGCAGCCCTCACTCTGGAAACACCATATATTTT; CDR3 protein: CASSPHSGNTIYF
clone size: NA; D gene: NA; J gene: TRBJ2-7; V gene: TRBV27; CDR3 DNA: TGTGCCAGCAGTTCCTCACCGGCTCCAACCCGCGAGCAGTACTTC; CDR3 protein: CASSSSPAPTREQYF
clone size: NA; D gene: NA; J gene: TRBJ1-5; V gene: TRBV12-3/TRBV12-4; CDR3 DNA: TGTGCCAGCAGTCCACAGGGTTATCAGCCCCAGCATTTT; CDR3 protein: CASSPQGYQPQHF
clone size: NA; D gene: TRBD1; J gene: TRBJ1-1; V gene: TRBV3-1/TRBV3-2; CDR3 DNA: TGTGCCAGCAGGGTGACAGGGGTGGGCACTGAAGCTTTCTTT; CDR3 protein: CASRVTGVGTEAFF
clone size: NA; D gene: NA; J gene: TRBJ2-2; V gene: TRBV3-1/TRBV3-2; CDR3 DNA: TGTGCCAGCAGCCGCTCCGGACGTCTCATCGAGCTGTTTTTT; CDR3 protein: CASSRSGRLIELFF
clone size: few; D gene: NA; J gene: TRBJ1-2; V gene: TRBV24-1; CDR3 DNA: TGTGCCACCAGTCTAACAGGGAGCTATGGCTACACCTTC; CDR3 protein: CATSLTGSYGYTF
clone size: NA; D gene: NA; J gene: TRBJ1-2; V gene: TRBV30; CDR3 DNA: TGTGCCTGGAGTGTAAATCCCTTTGGGAAAACTAACTATGGCTACACCTTC; CDR3 protein: CAWSVNPFGKTNYGYTF
clone size: NA; D gene: TRBD1; J gene: TRBJ1-2; V gene: TRBV7-8; CDR3 DNA: TGTGCCAGCAGCTTAGGGGGACAGGGGGCGTGGGGCTACACCTTC; CDR3 protein: CASSLGGQGAWGYTF
clone size: once; D gene: NA; J gene: TRBJ1-3; V gene: TRBV24-1; CDR3 DNA: TGTGCCACCAGAGAGGCGGGAGGAAACACCATATATTTT; CDR3 protein: CATREAGGNTIYF
clone size: few; D gene: NA; J gene: TRBJ2-7; V gene: TRBV2; CDR3 DNA: TGTGCCAGCAGGGCAGAGTACGAGCAGTACTTC; CDR3 protein: CASRAEYEQYF
clone size: NA; D gene: TRBD1; J gene: TRBJ1-5; V gene: TRBV30; CDR3 DNA: TGTGCCTGGAGTCCGGGACAGAGCAATCAGCCCCAGCATTTT; CDR3 protein: CAWSPGQSNQPQHF
clone size: NA; D gene: TRBD1; J gene: TRBJ2-7; V gene: TRBV28; CDR3 DNA: TGTGCCAGCAGTTTAAAAGGGGGCTACGACGAGCAGTACTTC; CDR3 protein: CASSLKGGYDEQYF
clone size: NA; D gene: NA; J gene: TRBJ2-5; V gene: TRBV6-5; CDR3 DNA: TGTGCCAGCAGTTCGATATTAGCGGAAGGCGTTTTGTACTTC; CDR3 protein: CASSSILAEGVLYF
clone size: NA; D gene: NA; J gene: TRBJ2-6; V gene: TRBV7-2; CDR3 DNA: TGTGCCAGCAGCTTTGGGACGGAACCCACTGGGGCCAACGTCCTGACTTTC; CDR3 protein: CASSFGTEPTGANVLTF
clone size: NA; D gene: NA; J gene: TRBJ1-4; V gene: TRBV21-1; CDR3 DNA: TGTGCCAGCAGCAAAGCAACTTTTTGGGACCCTTACTCGGGACAATGTAATGAAAAACTGTTTTTT; CDR3 protein: CASSKATFWDPYSGQCNEKLFF
clone size: NA; D gene: TRBD1; J gene: TRBJ2-7; V gene: TRBV27; CDR3 DNA: TGTGCCAGCAGTTTATTTGCAGGGGGATCCTCCTACGAGCAGTACTTC; CDR3 protein: CASSLFAGGSSYEQYF
clone size: few; D gene: NA; J gene: TRBJ1-4; V gene: TRBV6-5; CDR3 DNA: TGTGCCAGCAGTACGTGGGGGATAAATGAAAAACTGTTTTTT; CDR3 protein: CASSTWGINEKLFF
clone size: NA; D gene: TRBD1; J gene: TRBJ2-2; V gene: TRBV19; CDR3 DNA: TGTGCCAGTAGTATAGCGAGACAGGGGGCGAACACCGGGGAGCTGTTTTTT; CDR3 protein: CASSIARQGANTGELFF
clone size: few; D gene: NA; J gene: TRBJ2-7; V gene: TRBV21-1; CDR3 DNA: TGTGCCAGCAGCAAAGACGGTGGGGACTTCTACGAGCAGTACTTC; CDR3 protein: CASSKDGGDFYEQYF
clone size: NA; D gene: NA; J gene: TRBJ1-3; V gene: TRBV10-1; CDR3 DNA: TGCGCCACCATCCGGAGATCTGACACCATATATTTT; CDR3 protein: CATIRRSDTIYF
clone size: NA; D gene: NA; J gene: TRBJ2-5; V gene: TRBV6-1; CDR3 DNA: TGTGCCAGCAGTGAAACCATCGGGCATAGTGAGACCCAGTACTTC; CDR3 protein: CASSETIGHSETQYF
clone size: NA; D gene: TRBD1; J gene: TRBJ2-7; V gene: TRBV30; CDR3 DNA: TGTGCCTGGAGAAGGACAGGGGTCCTGGGCGAGCAGTACTTC; CDR3 protein: CAWRRTGVLGEQYF
clone size: NA; D gene: NA; J gene: TRBJ2-1; V gene: TRBV14; CDR3 DNA: TGTGCCAGCAGCTTCGACACCTATACCGATGAGCAGTTCTTC; CDR3 protein: CASSFDTYTDEQFF
clone size: NA; D gene: NA; J gene: TRBJ2-3; V gene: TRBV4-3; CDR3 DNA: TGCGCCAGCAGCCAAGAAGGAACGGCTCGGGCGCAGTATTTT; CDR3 protein: CASSQEGTARAQYF
clone size: NA; D gene: NA; J gene: TRBJ2-3; V gene: TRBV24-1; CDR3 DNA: TGTGCCACCAGTGATTTGTACAGTACAGATACGCAGTATTTT; CDR3 protein: CATSDLYSTDTQYF
clone size: NA; D gene: NA; J gene: TRBJ1-2; V gene: TRBV5-1; CDR3 DNA: TGCGCCAGCAGCTCCAGCCTATCCCAGGGCCACTATGGCTACACCTTC; CDR3 protein: CASSSSLSQGHYGYTF
clone size: NA; D gene: NA; J gene: TRBJ1-2; V gene: TRBV3-1/TRBV3-2; CDR3 DNA: TGTGCCAGCAGCCAAGATGCAGGGATCTATGGCTACACCTTC; CDR3 protein: CASSQDAGIYGYTF
clone size: NA; D gene: TRBD1; J gene: TRBJ2-2; V gene: TRBV2; CDR3 DNA: TGTGCCAGCAGCGGGACAGGAGTTCTTTATGTGGAGCTGTTTTTT; CDR3 protein: CASSGTGVLYVELFF
clone size: NA; D gene: NA; J gene: TRBJ1-4; V gene: TRBV29-1; CDR3 DNA: TGCAGCGGAGGGCCTGGGTGGGGCGGTGATGAAAAACTGTTTTTT; CDR3 protein: CSGGPGWGGDEKLFF
clone size: NA; D gene: NA; J gene: TRBJ2-7; V gene: TRBV3-1/TRBV3-2; CDR3 DNA: TGTGCCAGCAGCCCAAGTTCTACCTACGAGCAGTACTTC; CDR3 protein: CASSPSSTYEQYF
clone size: NA; D gene: NA; J gene: TRBJ2-2; V gene: TRBV5-1; CDR3 DNA: TGCGCCAGCAGCTTGACAGGCACCGGGGAGCTGTTTTTT; CDR3 protein: CASSLTGTGELFF
clone size: NA; D gene: TRBD1; J gene: TRBJ2-1; V gene: TRBV9; CDR3 DNA: TGTGCCAGCAGCGTGGGGCTGGGACAGGGCATCGACAATGAGCAGTTCTTC; CDR3 protein: CASSVGLGQGIDNEQFF
clone size: NA; D gene: NA; J gene: TRBJ2-1; V gene: TRBV27; CDR3 DNA: TGTGCCAGCAGTTTGGCAGGTCTCGAGCTCGATGGGCAGTTCTTC; CDR3 protein: CASSLAGLELDGQFF